The next 32 T cell receptor beta chains were all read from a single sample in a study of blood T cell repertoires in COVID-19. The table came from immunoSEQ multiplex PCR; TCRdb's copy has only in-frame clones and leaves some out. The sample lists 45,000 to 70,000 clones, around 91% occurring once. What was sequenced was peripheral blood. All receptors derive from a woman between 55 and 75 years old with active COVID-19.

The rearrangement joins TRBV5-4 to TRBJ2-2; TRBD1 is a possible D gene (5 bases). This CDR3 is 15 amino acids long. Trimming pared 0 bases from V and 6 bases from J, leaving 12 bases between. Germline CDR1 and CDR2: SGHNT and YYREEE (reference sequence). DNA for the CDR3: TGTGCCAGCAGCTTGGGGCAGGGCGTAGCCGGGGAGCTGTTTTTT. Its translation is CASSLGQGVAGELFF.

The chain links TRBV3-1 (or the pseudogene TRBV3-2) to TRBJ2-7, with unresolved D. V shed 4 bases and J shed 3 bases, with 10 bases lying between them. The CDR3 contains 13 residues. The V gene's germline CDR1 is LGHDT and CDR2 YNNKEL (reference sequence). CDR3 amino acids: CASSLYTRYEQYF. CDR3 in DNA: TGTGCCAGCAGCCTGTACACCCGCTACGAGCAGTACTTC.

The chain uses TRBV13 and TRBJ2-7; TRBD2 matches at 8 bases. The CDR3 has 17 residues. Germline values: CDR1 PRHDT, CDR2 FYEKMQ (reference sequence). J gave up 3 bases and V 0 bases, and 10 bases lay outside the gene matches. CDR3 coding DNA: TGTGCCAGCAGCTTAGGCCTTAGGGTAGCGGGGAGCTACGAGCAGTACTTC. This encodes CASSLGLRVAGSYEQYF.

This rearrangement joins TRBV29-1 to TRBJ2-5; 7 nucleotides line up with TRBD2. This CDR3 contains 11 residues. Germline values: CDR1 SQVTM, CDR2 ANQGSEA. The trim removed 6 bases at V and 5 bases at J, leaving 3 bases unmatched. This chain's CDR3 is CSVGGWETQYF. The CDR3 coding sequence is TGCAGCGTCGGGGGGTGGGAGACCCAGTACTTC.

The chain joins TRBV3-1 (or the pseudogene TRBV3-2) to TRBJ1-4; D is possibly TRBD1 (5 bases). Trimming cost V 4 bases and J 0 bases, with 15 bases left between them. Germline CDR1 and CDR2: LGHDT and YNNKEL (reference sequence). The CDR3 totals 17 residues. The CDR3 DNA reads as TGTGCCAGCAGCCGTATGGGGGGTCCATCAACTAATGAAAAACTGTTTTTT. The encoded protein is CASSRMGGPSTNEKLFF.

The chain employs TRBV19 and TRBJ1-1; perhaps TRBD1 as D (6 bases). The CDR3 is made up of 14 amino acids. Trimming stripped 5 bases from V and 5 bases from J, with 15 bases between. Germline assignment: CDR1 LNHDA and CDR2 SQIVND (reference sequence). CDR3 loop: CASSARGRWTEAFF. The DNA for the CDR3 is TGTGCCAGTAGTGCCAGGGGTAGGTGGACTGAAGCTTTCTTT.

This clone was counted once. The chain links TRBV27 to TRBJ1-5, with D perhaps matching TRBD1 (5 bases). Germline V CDR1 and CDR2: MNHEY, SMNVEV (reference sequence). V lost 4 bases, J lost 4 bases, and 8 bases lay in between. CDR3 length: 13 amino acids. CDR3 nucleotide sequence: TGTGCCAGCAGTTGGGGCAGTAATCAGCCCCAGCATTTT. It is translated as CASSWGSNQPQHF.

This sequence joins TRBV30 and TRBJ1-1; D might be TRBD1 (5 bases). This CDR3 has 13 residues. V lost 2 bases and J 0 bases, leaving 7 bases between the germline ends. CDR1 and CDR2 (germline): GTSNPN, SVGIG (reference sequence). CDR3 loop: CAWSRQMNTEAFF. The CDR3 coding sequence is TGTGCCTGGAGTAGACAGATGAACACTGAAGCTTTCTTT.

The chain combines TRBV6-5 with TRBJ1-6, with a tentative D call TRBD1 (6 bases). V lost 9 bases and J lost 8, with 17 bases in between. Germline V gene lookup returns CDR1 MNHEY and CDR2 SVGAGI. The CDR3 sequence is 14 residues long. CDR3 loop: CASQQGSLYSPLHF. The CDR3 coding sequence is TGTGCCAGTCAACAGGGATCTCTATATTCACCCCTCCACTTT.

This chain uses TRBV6-5 with TRBJ1-1; D ambiguous. Germline CDR1 and CDR2: MNHEY and SVGAGI. The CDR3 has 12 amino acids. V dropped 0 bases and J dropped 8 bases, with 7 bases sitting between them. The CDR3, as DNA: TGTGCCAGCAGTTACTCTGGCAGAGAAGCTTTCTTT. Its translation: CASSYSGREAFF.

The V call is TRBV9, the J call TRBJ1-6; no definite D call. Germline V gives CDR1 SGDLS, CDR2 YYNGEE. Trimming took off 0 bases at V and 5 bases at J, with 6 bases between the two ends. The CDR3 spans 14 residues. CDR3 amino acids: CASSVDGHNSPLHF. DNA of the CDR3: TGTGCCAGCAGCGTAGATGGGCATAATTCACCCCTCCACTTT.

The CDR3 nucleotides are TGTGCCAGCAGCCCCACTATGACCCAGGGTGAAAAACTGTTTTTT. Protein sequence: CASSPTMTQGEKLFF. The chain uses TRBV3-1 (or the pseudogene TRBV3-2) and TRBJ1-4, with a possible D match to TRBD1 (5 bases). Trimming stripped 4 bases from V and 7 bases from J, with 16 bases between. The germline V gene has CDR1 LGHDT and CDR2 YNNKEL (reference sequence). The CDR3 runs to 15 residues.

The chain combines TRBV5-4 with TRBJ2-3, with TRBD1 matching over 11 bases. The CDR3 covers 16 residues. V lost 4 bases, J lost 5 bases, and 9 bases stayed unmatched. Germline assignment: CDR1 SGHNT and CDR2 YYREEE (reference sequence). CDR3 residues: CASSRPGQGVVDTQYF. The CDR3 nucleotides are TGTGCCAGCAGCCGGCCGGGACAGGGGGTTGTAGATACGCAGTATTTT.

This clone occurred once. In the same sample, other DNA sequences code for this CDR3. The V call is TRBV12-3 or TRBV12-4, the J call TRBJ1-5, with 8 bases matching TRBD1. V dropped 6 bases and J dropped 7; count of bases not matched to a gene: 5. The CDR3 spans 13 residues. This chain's CDR3 is CASRYDRGQPQHF. CDR3 DNA sequence: TGTGCCAGCAGATACGACAGGGGCCAGCCCCAGCATTTT.

This chain links TRBV19 with TRBJ1-3; no clear D. Germline assignment: CDR1 LNHDA and CDR2 SQIVND (reference sequence). The CDR3 runs 16 residues. V gave up 3 bases and J gave up 0 bases, with 12 bases separating them. The CDR3 here is CASSITLRSSGNTIYF. DNA of the CDR3: TGTGCCAGTAGTATCACCCTCCGGAGCTCTGGAAACACCATATATTTT.

CDR3 DNA sequence: TGCGCCAGCCAAAGCGTAGCGGGGGGCTACAATGAGCAGTTCTTC. Amino acids: CASQSVAGGYNEQFF. The chain has TRBV10-2 and TRBJ2-1, with 10 bases identical to TRBD2. Germline lookup yields CDR1 WSHSY and CDR2 SAAADI. J was trimmed by 3 bases and V by 8 bases; bases with no gene match: 7. CDR3 length: 15 amino acids.

This CDR3 is CASSPSRLAGTTDTQYF. The CDR3 region has the DNA TGTGCCAGCAGTCCCTCACGGCTAGCGGGGACCACAGATACGCAGTATTTT. The chain uses TRBV6-6 and TRBJ2-3; 9 bases match TRBD2. The length of the CDR3 is 17 residues. CDR1 and CDR2 (germline): MNHNY, SVGAGI (reference sequence). V lost 5 bases and J lost 2; bases outside the gene matches: 11.

This chain connects TRBV7-2 to TRBJ2-4, with D maybe TRBD1 (6 bases). This CDR3 is built from 16 residues. Trimming cost V 2 bases and J 1 base, with 12 bases left between them. The germline CDR1 and CDR2 sequences are SGHTA and FQGNSA. The CDR3 bases are TGTGCCAGCAGCTTACTGGGGGCTGGGGCCAAAAACATTCAGTACTTC. Amino acids: CASSLLGAGAKNIQYF.

DNA of the CDR3: TGTGCCAGCGTACTGGGGGGGTTGAGCACTGAAGCTTTCTTT. It codes for CASVLGGLSTEAFF. The chain has TRBV7-9 and TRBJ1-1, with D maybe TRBD1 (5 bases). The germline V and J ends were trimmed by 8 bases and 4 bases, with 17 bases remaining between them. Per germline, CDR1 SEHNR and CDR2 FQNEAQ (reference sequence). The CDR3 runs 14 residues. Full variable domain (missing parts from reference TRBV7-9 and TRBJ1-1): DTGVSQNPRHKITKRGQNVTFRCDPISEHNRLYWYRQTLGQGPEFLTYFQNEAQLEKSRLLSDRFSAERPKGSFSTLEIQRTEQGDSAMYLCASVLGGLSTEAFFGQGTRLTVV.

This sequence joins TRBV7-2 and TRBJ2-3; unclear D gene. The germline gives CDR1 SGHTA, CDR2 FQGNSA. Between the trimmed V and J ends, which lost 1 base and 4 bases, there was a span of 12 bases. There are 15 residues in the CDR3. The CDR3 loop is CASSLGQVVADTQYF. The CDR3 nucleotides are TGTGCCAGCAGCTTAGGACAAGTGGTGGCAGATACGCAGTATTTT.

The rearrangement uses TRBV15 and TRBJ1-3; D may be TRBD1 (6 bases). Trimming took 2 bases from V and 1 from J, leaving 9 bases between them. Per germline, CDR1 LNHNV and CDR2 YYDKDF (reference sequence). The CDR3 is made up of 15 amino acids. CDR3 loop: CATSRNRESGNTIYF. As DNA, the CDR3 is TGTGCCACCAGCAGAAACAGGGAATCTGGAAACACCATATATTTT.

This clone has a single count. This chain uses TRBV6-1 with TRBJ1-5; 9 positions agree with TRBD1. V lost 4 bases to trimming and J lost 2 bases; unmatched junction nucleotides: 6. This CDR3 contains 16 residues. Germline V CDR1 and CDR2: MNHNS, SASEGT. The CDR3 loop reads CASSVTYRGRNQPQHF. CDR3 sequence (DNA): TGTGCCAGCAGTGTCACGTACAGGGGGCGCAATCAGCCCCAGCATTTT.

The V gene is TRBV18, the J gene TRBJ2-3; TRBD1 aligns across 8 bases. Germline V CDR1 and CDR2: KGHSH, LQKENI. J lost 3 bases, V lost 1 base, and 3 bases had no gene match. The CDR3 runs to 15 residues. The CDR3 here is CASSPRTGLTDTQYF. In nucleotides, the CDR3 is TGTGCCAGCTCACCACGGACAGGGTTGACAGATACGCAGTATTTT.

The rearrangement links TRBV5-5 to TRBJ2-7; 9 bases align to TRBD1. The CDR3 totals 15 residues. The V segment lost 4 bases and the J segment 1 base; nucleotides outside the gene matches: 6. CDR1 and CDR2 from the germline V gene are SGHKS and YYEKEE (reference sequence). For the CDR3, the DNA is TGTGCCAGCAGCCGGACCGGGACAGGGTCCTACGAGCAGTACTTC. Its protein product is CASSRTGTGSYEQYF.

The V call is TRBV6-5, the J call TRBJ2-1; 12 bases fit TRBD2. After removal of 6 bases from V and 9 bases from J, the junction contained 9 bases not matched to a gene. CDR1 is MNHEY, CDR2 SVGAGI, per germline. The CDR3 loop spans 15 amino acids. The CDR3 spells CASSAPSGGAREQFF. The CDR3 DNA is TGTGCCAGCAGCGCGCCTAGCGGGGGGGCCCGTGAGCAGTTCTTC.

This clone has more than one count but fewer than ten. The V and J genes are TRBV28 and TRBJ2-2; 8 nucleotides line up with TRBD1. The length of the CDR3 is 16 residues. The germline gives CDR1 MDHEN, CDR2 SYDVKM. With 6 bases clipped from V and 1 base from J, the junction kept 7 bases outside the gene matches. The CDR3 coding sequence is TGTGCCAGCAGCTCCGGACAGGGAGGGAACACCGGGGAGCTGTTTTTT. The encoded protein is CASSSGQGGNTGELFF.

The CDR3 protein is CASSLGTSGGAGDTQYF. As DNA, the CDR3 is TGTGCCAGCTCACTCGGGACTAGCGGGGGGGCCGGTGATACGCAGTATTTT. This chain uses TRBV18 with TRBJ2-3; 16 bases match TRBD2. CDR3 length: 17 amino acids. Germline V gene data show CDR1 as KGHSH and CDR2 as LQKENI. V shed 4 bases, J shed 6 bases, and the junction held 7 bases outside the gene matches.

The chain is built from TRBV30 and TRBJ1-2; weak D call: TRBD1 (5 bases). The germline V gene has CDR1 GTSNPN and CDR2 SVGIG (reference sequence). This CDR3 comprises 15 residues. Between the trimmed V and J ends, which lost 4 bases and 5 bases, there was a span of 20 bases. The CDR3 sequence is CAWTSDRQGLYGYTF. CDR3 sequence (DNA): TGTGCCTGGACCTCAGACCGGCAGGGACTTTATGGCTACACCTTC.

This clone qualifies as medium-sized. The chain combines TRBV6-4 with TRBJ2-2; TRBD1 matches 8 bases. J gave up 0 bases and V 6 bases, and 3 bases lay outside the gene matches. Looked up from germline, CDR1 is MRHNA and CDR2 is SNTAGT. CDR3 size: 15 residues. The CDR3 region has the DNA TGTGCCAGCAGCCTGACAGGGGCGAACACCGGGGAGCTGTTTTTT. This encodes CASSLTGANTGELFF.

The chain carries TRBV7-2 and TRBJ2-3; a possible D gene is TRBD2 (7 bases). Germline assignment: CDR1 SGHTA and CDR2 FQGNSA. The V gene lost 0 bases and the J gene lost 1 base, with 11 bases spanning the gap. The CDR3 totals 16 residues. CDR3: CASSLAGGPGTDTQYF. The CDR3 bases are TGTGCCAGCAGCTTAGCGGGGGGGCCGGGCACAGATACGCAGTATTTT.

The chain joins TRBV6-5 to TRBJ1-1; the match to TRBD1 covers 7 bases. This CDR3 comprises 14 residues. Per the germline V gene, CDR1 is MNHEY and CDR2 is SVGAGI. V lost 5 bases and J lost 4; bases outside the gene matches: 7. The chain's CDR3 is CASSPRQGSTEAFF. The DNA for the CDR3 is TGTGCCAGCAGTCCCCGACAGGGAAGCACTGAAGCTTTCTTT.

This chain connects TRBV19 to TRBJ1-1; D may be TRBD1 (5 bases). The CDR3 spans 14 residues. The V gene's germline CDR1 is LNHDA and CDR2 SQIVND (reference sequence). V lost 2 bases and J 0 bases, leaving 7 bases between the germline ends. The CDR3 region has the DNA TGTGCCAGTAGTATACAGGGTGTGAACACTGAAGCTTTCTTT. Its protein is CASSIQGVNTEAFF.